A selection of T cell receptor beta chains follows, all from one sample in a study of CD8 T cells in Susac syndrome. TCRdb re-called the immunoSEQ multiplex PCR reads through MiXCR, storing one row per CDR3 protein. The profile shows 100,000 to 110,000 distinct CDR3 sequences, about 96% of them singletons. The sequenced material came from CD8+ T cells from PBMCs. All receptors come from a human donor with Susac syndrome. Each CDR3 is given with its conserved first and last residue. D genes are given only for firm matches. The size of a clone is reported for some rows only, either as once, few or many, or as a class for expanded clones.

cdr3_aa,cdr3_nt,v_call,clone_size,d_call,j_call
CSADSAEAFF,TGCAGCGCGGACAGTGCTGAAGCTTTCTTT,TRBV29-1,-,-,TRBJ1-1
CASGFKPRDEAFF,TGTGCTAGTGGTTTCAAGCCCCGGGATGAAGCTTTCTTT,TRBV12-5,-,-,TRBJ1-1
CASSSTSAEQFF,TGTGCCAGCAGCTCGACTAGCGCTGAGCAGTTCTTC,TRBV7-8,-,TRBD2,TRBJ2-1
CSARGISYNEQFF,TGCAGTGCTAGGGGGATCTCCTACAATGAGCAGTTCTTC,TRBV20-1,once,-,TRBJ2-1
CASSFQGHYNEQFF,TGTGCCAGCAGCTTTCAGGGCCACTACAATGAGCAGTTCTTC,TRBV7-9,-,-,TRBJ2-1
CSARREDKNTEAFF,TGCAGTGCTAGGCGTGAGGACAAGAACACTGAAGCTTTCTTT,TRBV20-1,-,-,TRBJ1-1
CASSPREDGYTF,TGTGCCAGCAGCCCCCGGGAGGATGGCTACACCTTC,TRBV11-2,-,-,TRBJ1-2
CASSLVPRGQETQYF,TGCGCCAGCAGCTTGGTACCGCGGGGCCAAGAGACCCAGTACTTC,TRBV5-1,-,-,TRBJ2-5
CSARDRSTDTQYF,TGCAGTGCTAGGGACCGTAGCACAGATACGCAGTATTTT,TRBV20-1,-,-,TRBJ2-3
CASSDSGGETQYF,TGTGCCAGCAGTGATTCAGGGGGAGAGACCCAGTACTTC,TRBV25-1,-,TRBD1,TRBJ2-5
CASSPKSSVYGYTF,TGTGCCAGCAGCCCCAAGAGTTCGGTCTATGGCTACACCTTC,TRBV5-6,-,-,TRBJ1-2
CASSESQGWEKLFF,TGTGCCAGCAGTGAGTCACAGGGCTGGGAAAAACTGTTTTTT,TRBV2,-,-,TRBJ1-4
CSVERVDSLETQYF,TGCAGCGTTGAACGGGTAGACAGCCTAGAGACCCAGTACTTC,TRBV29-1,-,-,TRBJ2-5
CASSSAGRGPGANVLTF,TGTGCCAGCAGCTCAGCGGGTCGGGGCCCTGGGGCCAACGTCCTGACTTTC,TRBV9,-,-,TRBJ2-6
CASRTSDNEQFF,TGCGCCAGCAGGACTAGCGACAATGAGCAGTTCTTC,TRBV23-1,once,TRBD2,TRBJ2-1
CASSQDINGGGSSEQFF,TGTGCCAGCAGCCAAGATATAAACGGGGGGGGTAGTTCTGAGCAGTTCTTC,TRBV3-1,-,TRBD2,TRBJ2-1
CSGQEPYGYTF,TGCAGTGGCCAGGAACCCTATGGCTACACCTTC,TRBV20-1,-,-,TRBJ1-2
CSVSDTNTEAFF,TGCAGCGTCTCAGACACGAACACTGAAGCTTTCTTT,TRBV29-1,-,-,TRBJ1-1
CASSGYEQYF,TGTGCCAGCAGTGGCTACGAGCAGTACTTC,TRBV12-3/TRBV12-4,few,-,TRBJ2-7
CASIADRVVGGYTF,TGTGCCAGTATCGCGGACAGGGTTGTTGGTGGCTACACCTTC,TRBV19,-,TRBD1,TRBJ1-2
CASSAGLGDYEQYF,TGCGCCAGCAGCGCAGGATTGGGGGACTACGAGCAGTACTTC,TRBV4-1,-,-,TRBJ2-7
CASSTGPLQPQHF,TGTGCCAGCAGCACCGGACCCCTCCAGCCCCAGCATTTT,TRBV7-3,-,-,TRBJ1-5